This TCR beta chain derives from a study of T cell responses to AZD1222 COVID-19 vaccine. In its sample, this clone was seen a few times. Here immunoSEQ multiplex PCR was the method, and the copy in TCRdb shows in-frame clones only, minus some. Of about 130,000 clones detected, over 65% appear once; the ten largest clones hold about 4%. The V segment lost 10 bases and the J segment 7 bases; nucleotides outside the gene matches: 22. The CDR3 extends over 17 amino acids. The germline V gene encodes CDR1 MNHEY and CDR2 SMNVEV (reference sequence). The V call is TRBV27, the J call TRBJ2-3; TRBD2 matches 8 bases. This sample comprised peripheral blood, obtained on day 0 of AZD1222 vaccination. The sequence derives from an adult in good health. CDR3 DNA: TGTGCCACCGGACCCGAAGTGGGGCGGGGGGACCCCCATACGCAGTATTTT. Its translation: CATGPEVGRGDPHTQYF.